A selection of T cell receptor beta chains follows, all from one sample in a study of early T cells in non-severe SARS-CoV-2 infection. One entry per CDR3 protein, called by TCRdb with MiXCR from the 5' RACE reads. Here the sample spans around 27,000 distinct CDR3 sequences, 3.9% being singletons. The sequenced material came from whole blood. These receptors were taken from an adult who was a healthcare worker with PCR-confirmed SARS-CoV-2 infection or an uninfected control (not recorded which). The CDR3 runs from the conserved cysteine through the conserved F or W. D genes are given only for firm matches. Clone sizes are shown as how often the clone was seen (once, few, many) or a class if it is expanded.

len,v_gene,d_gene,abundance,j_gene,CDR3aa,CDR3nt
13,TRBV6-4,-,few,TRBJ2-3,CASSDSMGDTQYF,TGTGCCAGCAGTGACTCGATGGGTGATACGCAGTATTTT
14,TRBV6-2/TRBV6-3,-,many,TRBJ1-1,CASSPDGRNTEAFF,TGTGCCAGCAGTCCGGACGGGAGGAACACTGAAGCTTTCTTT
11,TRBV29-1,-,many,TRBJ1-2,CSVGGMEGYTF,TGCAGCGTTGGTGGCATGGAGGGCTACACCTTC
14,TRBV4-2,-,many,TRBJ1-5,CASSQDFTDQPQHF,TGTGCCAGCAGCCAAGATTTTACGGATCAGCCCCAGCATTTT
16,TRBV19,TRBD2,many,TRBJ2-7,CASRTTGTSGNYEQYF,TGTGCCAGTAGGACCACCGGGACTAGCGGGAACTACGAGCAGTACTTC
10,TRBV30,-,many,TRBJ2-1,CAGGSAEQFF,TGTGCCGGGGGTAGCGCCGAGCAGTTCTTC
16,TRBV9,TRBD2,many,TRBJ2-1,CASSVGPSGPNNEQFF,TGTGCCAGCAGCGTAGGTCCTAGCGGGCCTAACAATGAGCAGTTCTTC
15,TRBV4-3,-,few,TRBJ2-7,CASSPHLRFSYEQYF,TGCGCCAGCAGCCCCCACCTCAGGTTCTCCTACGAGCAGTACTTC
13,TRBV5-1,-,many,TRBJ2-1,CASGHPGGNEQFF,TGCGCCAGCGGCCACCCCGGGGGCAATGAGCAGTTCTTC
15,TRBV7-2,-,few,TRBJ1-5,CASSLAGRGNQPQHF,TGTGCCAGCAGCTTAGCTGGCAGGGGCAATCAGCCCCAGCATTTT